A selection of T cell receptor beta chains follows, all from one sample in a study of CD8 T cells in Susac syndrome. In TCRdb, the immunoSEQ multiplex PCR reads were re-called with MiXCR into one record per CDR3 protein. The table records some 130,000 distinct CDR3 sequences, around nine tenths of them present only once. Material for sequencing was CD8+ T cells from PBMCs. These receptors came from a human donor with multiple sclerosis. CDR3s include the opening cysteine and the closing phenylalanine or tryptophan. The D gene is left open where the match is weak. Size values are once, few and many counts, or a class for expanded clones, and some rows have none.

size | D | J | V | DNA | CDR3
- | TRBD2 | TRBJ2-3 | TRBV14 | TGTGCCAGCAGCCAAATCCTAGCGGGAGTATCGGATACGCAGTATTTT | CASSQILAGVSDTQYF
- | - | TRBJ1-1 | TRBV4-1 | TGCGCCAGCAGCCAAGGAGGCAGTAACACTGAAGCTTTCTTT | CASSQGGSNTEAFF
- | - | TRBJ1-1 | TRBV7-6 | TGTGCCAGCAGCTTCGCAGGGAAGAACACTGAAGCTTTCTTT | CASSFAGKNTEAFF
- | - | TRBJ1-2 | TRBV5-1 | TGCGCCAGCAGCTCAACTTCACAGGACCCGTATGGCTACACCTTC | CASSSTSQDPYGYTF
- | - | TRBJ1-1 | TRBV15 | TGTGCCACCAGCACCGTAGGTTGGGGGGCGATGAACACTGAAGCTTTCTTT | CATSTVGWGAMNTEAFF
- | TRBD2 | TRBJ2-2 | TRBV7-9 | TGTGCCAGCAGCCCGCCCAGGCGGGGGGGGACCGGGGAGCTGTTTTTT | CASSPPRRGGTGELFF
- | - | TRBJ2-1 | TRBV27 | TGTGCCAGCAGTTTTGCGGCAGGGCACGTACTGGATGAGCAGTTCTTC | CASSFAAGHVLDEQFF
- | TRBD2 | TRBJ2-7 | TRBV28 | TGTGCCAGCACCTTTAGCGGGAGCCTATCCGAGCAGTACTTC | CASTFSGSLSEQYF
- | - | TRBJ1-5 | TRBV25-1 | TGTGCCAGCAGTGAAGGGGACAGCAATCAGCCCCAGCATTTT | CASSEGDSNQPQHF
- | - | TRBJ2-7 | TRBV3-1 | TGTGCCAGCAGCCCTGGGCTGGGAGGATACGAGCAGTACTTC | CASSPGLGGYEQYF
- | - | TRBJ2-1 | TRBV19 | TGTGCCAGTAGTATGAGCTCCTACAATGAGCAGTTCTTC | CASSMSSYNEQFF
- | - | TRBJ1-1 | TRBV11-2 | TGTGCCAGCAGCTTAGAGGCCAGCATGAACACTGAAGCTTTCTTT | CASSLEASMNTEAFF
few | - | TRBJ2-7 | TRBV30 | TGTGCCTGGAGTGTGCGGGTGATCTCCTACGAGCAGTACTTC | CAWSVRVISYEQYF
- | - | TRBJ1-1 | TRBV4-1 | TGCGCCAGCAGCCAGAAGGCCCCGAACACTGAAGCTTTCTTT | CASSQKAPNTEAFF
- | TRBD1 | TRBJ2-6 | TRBV7-9 | TGTGCCAGCAGTCCACGCAATACAGGGGCGAGCTCTGGGGCCAACGTCCTGACTTTC | CASSPRNTGASSGANVLTF
once | - | TRBJ1-1 | TRBV7-6 | TGTGCCAGCAGCTTCCGACACCTCACTGAAGCTTTCTTT | CASSFRHLTEAFF
- | - | TRBJ1-1 | TRBV15 | TGTGCCACCAGCAGAGATCGGGGGGTCAACGAAGCTTTCTTT | CATSRDRGVNEAFF
- | - | TRBJ2-7 | TRBV3-1 | TGTGCCAGCAGCTCCCCGAGGTCGTACGAGCAGTACTTC | CASSSPRSYEQYF
- | - | TRBJ2-7 | TRBV12-3/TRBV12-4 | TGTGCCGTAAGCCCACAGGGCTACGAGCAGTACTTC | CAVSPQGYEQYF
- | - | TRBJ2-2 | TRBV28 | TGTGCCAGCAGTTCCCCCTCCGGGACTTTCAACACCGGGGAGCTGTTTTTT | CASSSPSGTFNTGELFF
- | TRBD2 | TRBJ2-2 | TRBV28 | TGTGCCAGCAGTACCGGGACTAGCGGGAGTGCCGGGGAGCTGTTTTTT | CASSTGTSGSAGELFF
- | TRBD2 | TRBJ2-1 | TRBV4-1 | TGCGCCAGCAGCCCTCGGGAGGCATCCTACAATGAGCAGTTCTTC | CASSPREASYNEQFF
once | - | TRBJ2-3 | TRBV15 | TGTGCCACCAGCAAAGAACTCGGGCTCGACACAGATACGCAGTATTTT | CATSKELGLDTDTQYF
- | TRBD2 | TRBJ2-7 | TRBV7-9 | TGTGCCAGCAGCTTAGGACCGGGACTAGCGGATTACGAGCAGTACTTC | CASSLGPGLADYEQYF
- | - | TRBJ2-5 | TRBV24-1 | TGTGCCACCAGTGACCGCACTAGCCAAGAGACCCAGTACTTC | CATSDRTSQETQYF
- | - | TRBJ2-7 | TRBV12-3/TRBV12-4 | TGTGCCAGCAGTTGGTCCGACGAGCAGTACTTC | CASSWSDEQYF
- | - | TRBJ2-3 | TRBV15 | TGTGCCACCAGCAGAGATGCGACTAGTATAGATACGCAGTATTTT | CATSRDATSIDTQYF
- | TRBD2 | TRBJ2-4 | TRBV28 | TGTGCCAGCAGTCGTCGGACTAGCGGGACAGCCAAAAACATTCAGTACTTC | CASSRRTSGTAKNIQYF
once | - | TRBJ1-1 | TRBV3-1 | TGTGCCAGCACCCGAACGGGGTCCGCTGAAGCTTTCTTT | CASTRTGSAEAFF
- | - | TRBJ1-6 | TRBV30 | TGTGCCTGGAGCGCCCAGGGGAATTCACCCCTCCACTTT | CAWSAQGNSPLHF
- | TRBD1 | TRBJ1-1 | TRBV7-6 | TGTGCCAGCAGCTTAGCGGGACAGCTGAACACTGAAGCTTTCTTT | CASSLAGQLNTEAFF
- | - | TRBJ1-2 | TRBV12-3/TRBV12-4 | TGTGCCAGCAGTTGGGGCCAAGGTGGCGGCTACACCTTC | CASSWGQGGGYTF
- | - | TRBJ2-1 | TRBV4-1 | TGCGCCAGCAGCCAAGATCGGGCTGCATACAATGAGCAGTTCTTC | CASSQDRAAYNEQFF
- | - | TRBJ2-7 | TRBV28 | TGTGCCGGAAGCTCGGGACTCCGGACCTACGAGCAGTACTTC | CAGSSGLRTYEQYF
- | - | TRBJ2-4 | TRBV4-3 | TGCGCCAGCAGCCAAGACATACAGGGAGGCGAGGCCAAAAACATTCAGTACTTC | CASSQDIQGGEAKNIQYF
- | - | TRBJ1-2 | TRBV7-9 | TGTGCCAGCAGTCCACCGGGAGAGGGGCACGGCTACACCTTC | CASSPPGEGHGYTF
- | - | TRBJ1-2 | TRBV7-9 | TGTGCCAGCACCGGGACCGAAAATACCGCTGGCTACACCTTC | CASTGTENTAGYTF
- | - | TRBJ2-7 | TRBV5-1 | TGCGCCAGCTGGGCGGATCCCTACGAGCAGTACTTC | CASWADPYEQYF
- | - | TRBJ2-2 | TRBV15 | TGTGCCACCAGCAGATACAGGGAGAACACCGGGGAGCTGTTTTTT | CATSRYRENTGELFF
- | TRBD1 | TRBJ2-1 | TRBV23-1 | TGCGCCAGCACATCAATCAATATTGGGACAGGGGGCCCCGGATGCTACAATGAGCAGTTCTTC | CASTSINIGTGGPGCYNEQFF
- | - | TRBJ2-5 | TRBV12-3/TRBV12-4 | TGTGCCAGCAGCCTTAGCGTACCCCCAGGCGGGACCCAGTACTTC | CASSLSVPPGGTQYF
- | - | TRBJ2-1 | TRBV6-5 | TGTGCCAGCAGCCCTTCCGGGGGCCTAGGGAATGAGCAGTTCTTC | CASSPSGGLGNEQFF
- | TRBD2 | TRBJ2-1 | TRBV28 | TGTGCCAGCAGTTTAATTTTAGCGGGAGGCATCTCCTACAATGAGCAGTTCTTC | CASSLILAGGISYNEQFF
- | - | TRBJ2-1 | TRBV28 | TGTGCCAGCAGTTTAGGGGACACCGGGGGGTACAATGAGCAGTTCTTC | CASSLGDTGGYNEQFF
once | TRBD1 | TRBJ1-1 | TRBV13 | TGTGCCAGCAGCACGGGACAGGGGATGACTGAAGCTTTCTTT | CASSTGQGMTEAFF
- | TRBD1 | TRBJ1-1 | TRBV27 | TGTGCCAGCAAGGGGACAGGGGACACTGAAGCTTTCTTT | CASKGTGDTEAFF
once | - | TRBJ2-2 | TRBV12-3/TRBV12-4 | TGTGCCAGCAGTTTAGTTTTGGGCTTCGGGGAGCTGTTTTTT | CASSLVLGFGELFF
- | - | TRBJ1-2 | TRBV6-5 | TGTGCCAGCAGTTACACGGTGTATCCTCAGGAGGGATATGGCTACACCTTC | CASSYTVYPQEGYGYTF